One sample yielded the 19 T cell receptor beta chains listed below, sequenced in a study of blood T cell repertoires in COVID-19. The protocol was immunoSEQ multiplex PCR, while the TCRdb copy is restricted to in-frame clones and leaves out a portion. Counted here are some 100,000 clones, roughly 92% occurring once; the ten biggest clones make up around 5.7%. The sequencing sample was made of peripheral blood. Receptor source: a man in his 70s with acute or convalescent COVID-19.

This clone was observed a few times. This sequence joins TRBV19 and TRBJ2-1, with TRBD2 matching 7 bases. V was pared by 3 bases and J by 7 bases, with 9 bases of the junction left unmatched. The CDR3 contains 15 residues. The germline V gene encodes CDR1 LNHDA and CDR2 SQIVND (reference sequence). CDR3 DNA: TGTGCCAGTAGTATTGGGGACTACGTAAGGAATGAGCAGTTCTTC. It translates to CASSIGDYVRNEQFF.

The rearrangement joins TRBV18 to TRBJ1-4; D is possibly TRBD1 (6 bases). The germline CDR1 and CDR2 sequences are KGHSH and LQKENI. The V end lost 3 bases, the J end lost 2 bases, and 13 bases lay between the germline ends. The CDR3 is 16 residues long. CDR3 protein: CASSPNQGPTNEKLFF. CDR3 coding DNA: TGTGCCAGCTCACCGAACCAGGGGCCTACTAATGAAAAACTGTTTTTT.

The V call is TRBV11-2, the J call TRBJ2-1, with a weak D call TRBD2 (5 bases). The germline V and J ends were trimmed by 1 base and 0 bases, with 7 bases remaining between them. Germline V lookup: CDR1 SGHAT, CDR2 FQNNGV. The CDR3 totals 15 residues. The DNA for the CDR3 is TGTGCCAGCAGCTTAGTTCGGGGCTCCTACAATGAGCAGTTCTTC. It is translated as CASSLVRGSYNEQFF.

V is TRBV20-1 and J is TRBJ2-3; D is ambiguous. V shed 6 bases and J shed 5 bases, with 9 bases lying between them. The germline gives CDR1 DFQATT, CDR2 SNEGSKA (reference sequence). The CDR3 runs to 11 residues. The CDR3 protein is CSAARQDTQYF. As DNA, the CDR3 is TGCAGTGCCGCGAGGCAAGATACGCAGTATTTT.

The CDR3 nucleotides read TGTGCCAGCAGTTCTTTTGGGACACCCGTTGCCAAAAACATTCAGTACTTC. This gives the protein CASSSFGTPVAKNIQYF. The chain links TRBV28 to TRBJ2-4; D is perhaps TRBD1 (6 bases). The germline V gene has CDR1 MDHEN and CDR2 SYDVKM. V lost 4 bases and J 1 base, leaving 17 bases between the germline ends. There are 17 residues in the CDR3. Combining the CDR3 with reference TRBV28 and TRBJ2-4 gives the whole variable domain DVKVTQSSRYLVKRTGEKVFLECVQDMDHENMFWYRQDPGLGLRLIYFSYDVKMKEKGDIPEGYSVSREKKERFSLILESASTNQTSMYLCASSSFGTPVAKNIQYFGAGTRLSVL.

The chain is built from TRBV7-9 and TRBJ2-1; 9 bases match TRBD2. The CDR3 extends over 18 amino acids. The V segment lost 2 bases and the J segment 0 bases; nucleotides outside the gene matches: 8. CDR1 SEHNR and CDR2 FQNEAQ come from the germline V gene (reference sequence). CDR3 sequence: CASSLPREGRRSYNEQFF. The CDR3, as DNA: TGTGCCAGCAGCTTACCGCGGGAGGGCCGACGCTCCTACAATGAGCAGTTCTTC.

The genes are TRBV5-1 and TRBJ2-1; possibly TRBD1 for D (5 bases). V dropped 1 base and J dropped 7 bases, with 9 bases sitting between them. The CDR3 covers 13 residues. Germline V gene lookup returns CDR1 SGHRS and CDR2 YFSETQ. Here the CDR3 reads CASSLWTTNEQFF. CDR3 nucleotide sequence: TGCGCCAGCAGCTTGTGGACAACGAATGAGCAGTTCTTC.

CDR3 region: CASSPLPPQGADGYTF. The CDR3 bases are TGTGCCAGCTCACCCCTGCCCCCACAGGGGGCGGATGGCTACACCTTC. This rearrangement joins TRBV18 to TRBJ1-2; 9 positions match TRBD1. Trimming removed 3 bases from V and 6 bases from J; junction bases left unmatched: 11. The CDR3 covers 16 residues. Germline CDR1 is KGHSH and CDR2 is LQKENI.

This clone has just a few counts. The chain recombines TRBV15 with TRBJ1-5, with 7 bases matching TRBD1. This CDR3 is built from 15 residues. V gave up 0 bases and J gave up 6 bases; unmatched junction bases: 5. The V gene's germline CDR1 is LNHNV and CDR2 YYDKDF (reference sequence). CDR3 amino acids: CATSRDSTGIQPQHF. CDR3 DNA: TGTGCCACCAGCAGAGATTCGACAGGGATTCAGCCCCAGCATTTT.

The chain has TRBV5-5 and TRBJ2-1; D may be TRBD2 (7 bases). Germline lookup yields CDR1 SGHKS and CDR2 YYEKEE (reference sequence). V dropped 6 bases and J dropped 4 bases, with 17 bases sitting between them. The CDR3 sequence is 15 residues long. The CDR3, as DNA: TGTGCCAGCAATCGGGGGGCAGGTACTTACAATGAGCAGTTCTTC. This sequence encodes CASNRGAGTYNEQFF.

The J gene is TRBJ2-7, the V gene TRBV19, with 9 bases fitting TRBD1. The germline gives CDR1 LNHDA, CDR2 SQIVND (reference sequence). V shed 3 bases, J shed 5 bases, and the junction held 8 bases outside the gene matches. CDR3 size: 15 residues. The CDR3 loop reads CASSMAGTGYHEQYF. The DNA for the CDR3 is TGTGCCAGTAGTATGGCCGGGACAGGGTACCACGAGCAGTACTTC. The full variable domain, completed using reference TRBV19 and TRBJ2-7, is DGGITQSPKYLFRKEGQNVTLSCEQNLNHDAMYWYRQDPGQGLRLIYYSQIVNDFQKGDIAEGYSVSREKKESFPLTVTSAQKNPTAFYLCASSMAGTGYHEQYFGPGTRLTVT.

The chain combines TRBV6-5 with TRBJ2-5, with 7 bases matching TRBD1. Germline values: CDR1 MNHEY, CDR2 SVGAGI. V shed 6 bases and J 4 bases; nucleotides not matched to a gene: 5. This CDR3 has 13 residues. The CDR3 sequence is CASRPTGRETQYF. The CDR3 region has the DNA TGTGCCAGCAGACCGACAGGGCGAGAGACCCAGTACTTC.

The CDR3 loop is CASSLDPGGPNNEQFF. In DNA form, the CDR3 reads TGTGCCAGCAGCTTAGACCCGGGAGGGCCCAACAATGAGCAGTTCTTC. This chain links TRBV11-2 with TRBJ2-1; 8 nucleotides align to TRBD2. The trim removed 0 bases at V and 5 bases at J, leaving 6 bases unmatched. The CDR3 has 16 amino acids. CDR1 and CDR2 (germline): SGHAT, FQNNGV.

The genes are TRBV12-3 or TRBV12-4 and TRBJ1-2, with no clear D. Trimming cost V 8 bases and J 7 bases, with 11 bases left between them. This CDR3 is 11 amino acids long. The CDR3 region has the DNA TGTGCCAGCGGGCTGTACGGTGGCTACACCTTC. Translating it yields CASGLYGGYTF.

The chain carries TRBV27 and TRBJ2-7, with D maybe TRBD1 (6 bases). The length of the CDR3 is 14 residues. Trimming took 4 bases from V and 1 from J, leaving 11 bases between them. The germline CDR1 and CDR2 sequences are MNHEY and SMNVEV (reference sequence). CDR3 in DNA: TGTGCCAGCAGTTCCATGACAGGTTCCTACGAGCAGTACTTC. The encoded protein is CASSSMTGSYEQYF.

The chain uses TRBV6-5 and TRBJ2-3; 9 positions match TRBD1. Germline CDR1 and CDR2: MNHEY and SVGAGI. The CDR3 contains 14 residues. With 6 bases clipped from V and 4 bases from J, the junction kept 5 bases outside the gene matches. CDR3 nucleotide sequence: TGTGCCAGCAGCCCGGGACAGGGTTCAGATACGCAGTATTTT. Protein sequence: CASSPGQGSDTQYF.

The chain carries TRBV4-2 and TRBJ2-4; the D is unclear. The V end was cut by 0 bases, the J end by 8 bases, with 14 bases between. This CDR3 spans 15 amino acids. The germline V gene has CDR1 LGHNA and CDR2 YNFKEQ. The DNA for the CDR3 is TGTGCCAGCAGCCAAGATTTCCAGGTATGGGACATTCAGTACTTC. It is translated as CASSQDFQVWDIQYF.

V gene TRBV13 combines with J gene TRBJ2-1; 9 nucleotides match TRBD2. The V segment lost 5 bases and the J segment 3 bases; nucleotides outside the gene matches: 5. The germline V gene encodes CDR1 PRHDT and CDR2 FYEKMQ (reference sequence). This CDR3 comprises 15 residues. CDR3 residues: CASSTRLAVYNEQFF. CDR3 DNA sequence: TGTGCCAGCAGCACCAGACTAGCGGTCTACAATGAGCAGTTCTTC.

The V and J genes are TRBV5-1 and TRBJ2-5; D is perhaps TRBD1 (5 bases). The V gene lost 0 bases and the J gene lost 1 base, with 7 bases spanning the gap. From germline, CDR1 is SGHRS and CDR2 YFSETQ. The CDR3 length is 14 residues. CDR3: CASSLVQGQETQYF. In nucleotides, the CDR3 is TGCGCCAGCAGCTTGGTGCAGGGCCAAGAGACCCAGTACTTC.